The 15 T cell receptor beta chains listed next were all sequenced from one sample in a study of cytomegalovirus exposure and HLA in healthy donors. The PCR had 60 Vbeta and 13 Jbeta primers. Sequenced by immunoSEQ multiplex PCR; TCRdb stores in-frame clones only, minus some. The repertoire has roughly 180,000 clones, 70% to 80% of them found once; the top ten carry around 0.71%. What was sequenced was PBMCs. Receptors originate from a female donor in good health and CMV-seronegative.

This chain joins TRBV25-1 and TRBJ1-6; D possibly corresponds to TRBD1 (5 bases). CDR3 length: 14 residues. V lost 5 bases and J lost 6, with 11 bases in between. Germline V gives CDR1 MGHDK, CDR2 SYGVNS. The CDR3 reads CASSPLGLNSPLHF. Written as DNA, the CDR3 is TGTGCCAGCAGTCCCCTGGGACTTAATTCACCCCTCCACTTT.

This clone was seen a handful of times. This chain uses TRBV11-2 with TRBJ2-7; D perhaps matches TRBD2 (6 bases). Germline lookup yields CDR1 SGHAT and CDR2 FQNNGV. V dropped 5 bases and J dropped 1 base, with 21 bases sitting between them. CDR3 length: 17 residues. The chain's CDR3 is CASSDWGLRATSYEQYF. DNA of the CDR3: TGTGCCAGCAGCGATTGGGGACTCAGGGCAACATCCTACGAGCAGTACTTC.

V gene TRBV5-1 combines with J gene TRBJ2-1, with 9 bases matching TRBD1. The CDR3 extends over 15 amino acids. Germline V lookup: CDR1 SGHRS, CDR2 YFSETQ. The ends lost 4 bases at V and 5 bases at J; junction bases unmatched: 7. The CDR3, as DNA: TGCGCCAGCAGCCAAGGACAGGGGATTGACAATGAGCAGTTCTTC. This sequence encodes CASSQGQGIDNEQFF.

The chain is built from TRBV9 and TRBJ2-1, with 8 bases matching TRBD1. In germline, CDR1 is SGDLS, CDR2 YYNGEE. With 0 bases clipped from V and 6 bases from J, the junction kept 11 bases outside the gene matches. The CDR3 consists of 17 residues. CDR3 residues: CASSVGGSGQGANEQFF. Written as DNA, the CDR3 is TGTGCCAGCAGCGTAGGGGGTTCGGGGCAGGGGGCCAATGAGCAGTTCTTC.

This clone occurred a few times. The V call is TRBV7-2, the J call TRBJ1-2, with 7 bases identical to TRBD1. V lost 2 bases, J lost 5 bases, and 14 bases stayed unmatched. The CDR3 has 17 amino acids. Germline CDR1 reads SGHTA; CDR2 reads FQGNSA. The CDR3 is CASSLFTSAQGGYGYTF. The DNA for the CDR3 is TGTGCCAGCAGCTTATTTACTTCGGCGCAGGGGGGATATGGCTACACCTTC.

The chain recombines TRBV25-1 with TRBJ2-5, with D maybe TRBD2 (5 bases). Trimming took 2 bases from V and 11 from J, leaving 9 bases between them. CDR3 length: 11 residues. Germline CDR1 is MGHDK and CDR2 is SYGVNS. The CDR3 DNA sequence: TGTGCCAGCAGTGAAAGATGGGAGCAGTACTTC. Its translation: CASSERWEQYF.

In regard to this clone: The junction departs from the called germline gene at one end, perhaps through a read error. The chain joins TRBV7-9 to TRBJ2-7, with D perhaps TRBD1 (5 bases). CDR1 SEHNR and CDR2 FQNEAQ come from the germline V gene (reference sequence). The CDR3 is made up of 15 amino acids. CDR3 coding DNA: TGCGCCAGCAGCCAAGATCGGGCAGGGACCTACGAGCAGTACTTC. Translating it yields CASSQDRAGTYEQYF.

The V gene is TRBV5-4, the J gene TRBJ2-3; tentatively, D is TRBD2 (6 bases). Germline lookup yields CDR1 SGHNT and CDR2 YYREEE (reference sequence). V was clipped by 0 bases and J by 4 bases, with 12 bases between them. This CDR3 is built from 15 residues. CDR3: CASSLERGSADTQYF. The DNA for the CDR3 is TGTGCCAGCAGCTTGGAACGGGGGAGCGCAGATACGCAGTATTTT.

This chain links TRBV5-1 with TRBJ2-4, with D possibly being TRBD2 (5 bases). V was clipped by 4 bases and J by 3 bases, with 11 bases between them. This CDR3 region has 14 residues. Germline CDR1 SGHRS, CDR2 YFSETQ. The CDR3 nucleotides are TGCGCCAGCAGCGAAACTAGTGACAAAAACATTCAGTACTTC. Its protein is CASSETSDKNIQYF.

V gene TRBV4-1 combines with J gene TRBJ1-6; no clear D gene. Per the germline V gene, CDR1 is MGHRA and CDR2 is YSYEKL. Trimming cost V 3 bases and J 7 bases, with 4 bases left between them. CDR3 length equals 12 residues. Here the CDR3 DNA reads TGCGCCAGCAGCCACGCGAATTCACCCCTCCACTTT. As protein: CASSHANSPLHF.

A few counts support this clone. The DNA of the CDR3 is TGTGCCAGCAGCAGGTATAGCAATCAGCCCCAGCATTTT. It yields the protein CASSRYSNQPQHF. The chain employs TRBV6-1 and TRBJ1-5; D is ambiguous. Germline-derived CDR1 and CDR2 are MNHNS and SASEGT. Between the trimmed V and J ends, which lost 6 bases and 0 bases, there was a span of 6 bases. The CDR3 contains 13 residues.

This clone was counted between two and nine times. The chain links TRBV7-2 to TRBJ1-5; D uncertain. Trimming left V 6 bases short and J 0 bases short, with 9 bases between. The CDR3 is 14 amino acids. From germline, CDR1 is SGHTA and CDR2 FQGNSA. The CDR3 bases are TGTGCCAGCAGTTACGGTAATAGCAATCAGCCCCAGCATTTT. Translated, it gives CASSYGNSNQPQHF. Full variable domain (remainder filled in from reference TRBV7-2 and TRBJ1-5): GAGVSQSPSNKVTEKGKDVELRCDPISGHTALYWYRQSLGQGLEFLIYFQGNSAPDKSGLPSDRFSAERTGGSVSTLTIQRTQQEDSAVYLCASSYGNSNQPQHFGDGTRLSIL.

The chain is built from TRBV11-2 and TRBJ2-1, with D possibly matching TRBD2 (5 bases). The ends were cut back, 4 bases at V and 13 bases at J, with 17 bases in the middle. Germline CDR1 SGHAT, CDR2 FQNNGV. This CDR3 spans 13 amino acids. The CDR3 nucleotides read TGTGCCAGCAGCTCCGGGATGGCGGCTCCCCAGTTCTTC. Its protein is CASSSGMAAPQFF.

V and J are TRBV30 and TRBJ1-4, with TRBD1 matching 7 bases. Trimming removed 5 bases from V and 8 bases from J; junction bases left unmatched: 8. CDR1 is GTSNPN and CDR2 is SVGIG in the germline V gene (reference sequence). This CDR3 has 13 amino acids. Written as DNA, the CDR3 is TGTGCCTGGGCGACAGGGTTTCAGGAAAAACTGTTTTTT. This codes for CAWATGFQEKLFF.

The chain has TRBV6-1 and TRBJ2-3; 8 bases fit TRBD2. V gave up 8 bases and J gave up 4 bases; unmatched junction bases: 8. Per germline, CDR1 MNHNS and CDR2 SASEGT. This CDR3 comprises 14 residues. CDR3 sequence (DNA): TGTGCCAGCGGGAGCGGGAGTGGATCAGATACGCAGTATTTT. This codes for CASGSGSGSDTQYF.